Listed below are T cell receptor beta chains from one sample, sequenced in a study of T cells in Graves' hyperthyroidism and ophthalmopathy. TCRdb re-called the multiplex PCR reads with MiXCR, one entry per CDR3 protein. Among around 700,000 distinct CDR3 sequences listed, about 17% were seen once. Specimen: blood. The receptors come from a woman between 50 and 59 years old with Graves' hyperthyroidism that later progressed to Graves' ophthalmopathy. Each CDR3 is given with its conserved first and last residue. Fields, in order: V gene, clone size, D gene, J gene, CDR3 DNA, CDR3 protein. The D gene is left open where the match is weak. Size is stated for part of the rows, as once, few or many counts, or as a class when the clone is expanded.

v_call: TRBV5-1; clone_size: .; d_call: TRBD2; j_call: TRBJ2-7; cdr3_nt: TGCGCCAGCAGCTTTAAACCGGGACTAGCGTGGGAGCAGTACTTC; cdr3_aa: CASSFKPGLAWEQYF
v_call: TRBV15; clone_size: few; d_call: .; j_call: TRBJ2-3; cdr3_nt: TGTGCCACCAGAGATGGAGGGGTAACAGATACGCAGTATTTT; cdr3_aa: CATRDGGVTDTQYF
v_call: TRBV6-1; clone_size: many; d_call: .; j_call: TRBJ1-2; cdr3_nt: TGTGCCAGCAGTCCGGCCTGGGACTATGGCTACACCTTC; cdr3_aa: CASSPAWDYGYTF
v_call: TRBV27; clone_size: .; d_call: .; j_call: TRBJ1-1; cdr3_nt: TGTGCCAGCAGTTTGGGGGCCGGGAGGAAAGCTTTCTTT; cdr3_aa: CASSLGAGRKAFF
v_call: TRBV24-1; clone_size: .; d_call: .; j_call: TRBJ2-1; cdr3_nt: TGTGCCACCAGTGACCCCGACAGCTACAATGAGCAGTTCTTC; cdr3_aa: CATSDPDSYNEQFF
v_call: TRBV2; clone_size: many; d_call: TRBD1; j_call: TRBJ1-6; cdr3_nt: TGTGCCAGCAGGGCAGGGGGCGCGGGTTCACCCCTCCACTTT; cdr3_aa: CASRAGGAGSPLHF
v_call: TRBV19; clone_size: few; d_call: .; j_call: TRBJ2-2; cdr3_nt: TGTGCCAGTAGTGGGGGGCCGAACACCGGGGAGCTGTTTTTT; cdr3_aa: CASSGGPNTGELFF
v_call: TRBV4-1; clone_size: .; d_call: .; j_call: TRBJ2-7; cdr3_nt: TGCGCCAGCAGCCAAGCGTTAGACAACGAGCAGTACTTC; cdr3_aa: CASSQALDNEQYF
v_call: TRBV3-1; clone_size: many; d_call: TRBD1; j_call: TRBJ1-5; cdr3_nt: TGTGCCAGCAGTCACGACAGGGGGGACCAGCCCCAGCATTTT; cdr3_aa: CASSHDRGDQPQHF
v_call: TRBV5-1; clone_size: .; d_call: .; j_call: TRBJ2-7; cdr3_nt: TGCGCCAGCAGCTTGGCAGTACGTCGCTACGAGCAGTACTTC; cdr3_aa: CASSLAVRRYEQYF
v_call: TRBV20-1; clone_size: .; d_call: TRBD1; j_call: TRBJ2-1; cdr3_nt: TGCAGTGCTAGAGGAAATGGGACAGGCCCACGGATGCAGCAGTTCTTC; cdr3_aa: CSARGNGTGPRMQQFF
v_call: TRBV7-2; clone_size: many; d_call: .; j_call: TRBJ2-5; cdr3_nt: TGTGCCAGCAGCTTAAAAAGGGGCAGAGAGACCCAGTACTTC; cdr3_aa: CASSLKRGRETQYF
v_call: TRBV20-1; clone_size: few; d_call: .; j_call: TRBJ2-1; cdr3_nt: TGCAGTGCTAGGGACCGTCGGGGAGTCTCCTACAATGAGCAGTTCTTC; cdr3_aa: CSARDRRGVSYNEQFF
v_call: TRBV6-6; clone_size: few; d_call: .; j_call: TRBJ1-5; cdr3_nt: TGTGCCAGCAGCTCCCGAGTAAATCAGCCCCAGCATTTT; cdr3_aa: CASSSRVNQPQHF
v_call: TRBV5-1; clone_size: many; d_call: .; j_call: TRBJ1-1; cdr3_nt: TGCGCCAGCAGCTTGGCCCAGAGGAACACTGAAGCTTTCTTT; cdr3_aa: CASSLAQRNTEAFF
v_call: TRBV10-3; clone_size: .; d_call: .; j_call: TRBJ1-5; cdr3_nt: TGTGCCATCAGTGAGGTCGGGAATAGCAATCAGCCCCAGCATTTT; cdr3_aa: CAISEVGNSNQPQHF
v_call: TRBV12-3/TRBV12-4; clone_size: many; d_call: .; j_call: TRBJ1-6; cdr3_nt: TGTGCCAGCAGTTTCTCAGGGAAGTTTTCACCCCTCCACTTT; cdr3_aa: CASSFSGKFSPLHF
v_call: TRBV4-1; clone_size: .; d_call: TRBD2; j_call: TRBJ2-3; cdr3_nt: TGCGCCAGCAGCCAATCAATATTGAGGGGACTAGCGGGGGGGACCACAGATACGCAGTATTTT; cdr3_aa: CASSQSILRGLAGGTTDTQYF
v_call: TRBV18; clone_size: many; d_call: TRBD1; j_call: TRBJ1-1; cdr3_nt: TGTGCCAGCTCACCCGCCACCGGACAGGTCCGTGAAGCTTTCTTT; cdr3_aa: CASSPATGQVREAFF
v_call: TRBV20-1; clone_size: few; d_call: .; j_call: TRBJ1-3; cdr3_nt: TGCAGTGCTGGACATTCTGGAAACACCATATATTTT; cdr3_aa: CSAGHSGNTIYF
v_call: TRBV6-5; clone_size: few; d_call: .; j_call: TRBJ2-1; cdr3_nt: TGTGCCAGCAGTTACTTCCGGGGGTCCCTCTCCTACAATGAGCAGTTCTTC; cdr3_aa: CASSYFRGSLSYNEQFF
v_call: TRBV28; clone_size: .; d_call: .; j_call: TRBJ1-5; cdr3_nt: TGTGCCAGCAGTTTACGGCAGACCGATCAGCCCCAGCATTTT; cdr3_aa: CASSLRQTDQPQHF
v_call: TRBV27; clone_size: .; d_call: .; j_call: TRBJ2-6; cdr3_nt: TGTGCCAGCAGTTTAGGGCAGGGACCTTCCGGGGCCAACGTCCTGACTTTC; cdr3_aa: CASSLGQGPSGANVLTF
v_call: TRBV15; clone_size: .; d_call: .; j_call: TRBJ1-6; cdr3_nt: TGTGCCACCAGCAGAGAATTGGGTCTGGGGTCACCCCTCCACTTT; cdr3_aa: CATSRELGLGSPLHF
v_call: TRBV10-2; clone_size: few; d_call: .; j_call: TRBJ2-7; cdr3_nt: TGCGCCAGCAGTGAGTCCCAGGGGGGAGACTGGTCATCCTACGAGCAGTACTTC; cdr3_aa: CASSESQGGDWSSYEQYF
v_call: TRBV2; clone_size: many; d_call: .; j_call: TRBJ1-2; cdr3_nt: TGTGCCAGCAGTGCTAGGGGAAGTGGCTACACCTTC; cdr3_aa: CASSARGSGYTF
v_call: TRBV7-8; clone_size: few; d_call: .; j_call: TRBJ1-1; cdr3_nt: TGTGCCAGCAGTTTTAACGACGAGCTGAACACTGAAGCTTTCTTT; cdr3_aa: CASSFNDELNTEAFF
v_call: TRBV6-5; clone_size: .; d_call: .; j_call: TRBJ2-1; cdr3_nt: TGTGCCAGCAGTTACGAGGGGGGGGCGACCTACAATGAGCAGTTCTTC; cdr3_aa: CASSYEGGATYNEQFF
v_call: TRBV20-1; clone_size: .; d_call: .; j_call: TRBJ1-3; cdr3_nt: TGCAGTGCTAGACCGGGCGGGAGCTCTGGAAACACCATATATTTT; cdr3_aa: CSARPGGSSGNTIYF
v_call: TRBV18; clone_size: .; d_call: .; j_call: TRBJ2-7; cdr3_nt: TGTGCCAGCTCACCGGCACAAGGATCCTTCGAGCAGTACTTC; cdr3_aa: CASSPAQGSFEQYF
v_call: TRBV15; clone_size: .; d_call: TRBD1; j_call: TRBJ2-1; cdr3_nt: TGTGCCACCAGCAGAATCGATACGGGACAGGCCTACAATGAGCAGTTCTTC; cdr3_aa: CATSRIDTGQAYNEQFF
v_call: TRBV7-8; clone_size: many; d_call: .; j_call: TRBJ1-4; cdr3_nt: TGTGCCAGCAGCCAGGGGACCGAGGAACTCGAGGAAAAACTGTTTTTT; cdr3_aa: CASSQGTEELEEKLFF
v_call: TRBV6-1; clone_size: few; d_call: TRBD1; j_call: TRBJ2-3; cdr3_nt: TGTGCCAGCAGACAGGGGGCGGGAACAGATACGCAGTATTTT; cdr3_aa: CASRQGAGTDTQYF
v_call: TRBV19; clone_size: .; d_call: TRBD1; j_call: TRBJ1-4; cdr3_nt: TGTGCCAGTAGTATTGGGACAGGGCTTGAAAAACTGTTTTTT; cdr3_aa: CASSIGTGLEKLFF
v_call: TRBV9; clone_size: few; d_call: .; j_call: TRBJ1-1; cdr3_nt: TGTGCCAGCAGCGCATGGACAGTGAACACTGAAGCTTTCTTT; cdr3_aa: CASSAWTVNTEAFF
v_call: TRBV25-1; clone_size: .; d_call: .; j_call: TRBJ2-2; cdr3_nt: TGTGCCAGCTCCGACAGGATGGGAAACACCGGGGAGCTGTTTTTT; cdr3_aa: CASSDRMGNTGELFF
v_call: TRBV9; clone_size: many; d_call: TRBD2; j_call: TRBJ2-1; cdr3_nt: TGTGCCAGCAGCGTGGGAGCGGGGGGCCACAATGAGCAGTTCTTC; cdr3_aa: CASSVGAGGHNEQFF
v_call: TRBV7-8; clone_size: .; d_call: TRBD1; j_call: TRBJ2-2; cdr3_nt: TGTGCCAGCAGCTCCGGGACAGGGTACAACACCGGGGAGCTGTTTTTT; cdr3_aa: CASSSGTGYNTGELFF
v_call: TRBV7-7; clone_size: few; d_call: .; j_call: TRBJ1-1; cdr3_nt: TGTGCTAGCGGCCGCGAGTATGAAGCTTTCTTT; cdr3_aa: CASGREYEAFF
v_call: TRBV5-5; clone_size: .; d_call: TRBD1; j_call: TRBJ1-4; cdr3_nt: TGTGCCAGCAGCTTGAGGACCGGGACAGTTGAAAAACTGTTTTTT; cdr3_aa: CASSLRTGTVEKLFF
v_call: TRBV14; clone_size: few; d_call: .; j_call: TRBJ1-1; cdr3_nt: TGTGCCAGCAGCTCCCGACCGGGGGCAACTGAAGCTTTCTTT; cdr3_aa: CASSSRPGATEAFF
v_call: TRBV2; clone_size: many; d_call: TRBD1; j_call: TRBJ1-2; cdr3_nt: TGTGCCAGCAGGAAGACAGGGCTCGACTATGGCTACACCTTC; cdr3_aa: CASRKTGLDYGYTF
v_call: TRBV7-6; clone_size: many; d_call: TRBD1; j_call: TRBJ1-5; cdr3_nt: TGTGCCAGCAGCCCAGGGACAGGGGTGGGTCAGCCCCAGCATTTT; cdr3_aa: CASSPGTGVGQPQHF
v_call: TRBV18; clone_size: few; d_call: .; j_call: TRBJ1-1; cdr3_nt: TGTGCCAGCTCACCCTTAAACAGACAGAACACTGAAGCTTTCTTT; cdr3_aa: CASSPLNRQNTEAFF
v_call: TRBV6-1; clone_size: .; d_call: TRBD1; j_call: TRBJ1-5; cdr3_nt: TGTGCCAGCAGGGGAGGGACAGCGGATCAGCCCCAGCATTTT; cdr3_aa: CASRGGTADQPQHF
v_call: TRBV6-6; clone_size: many; d_call: TRBD1; j_call: TRBJ1-1; cdr3_nt: TGTGCCAGCAGTTACTTAGCGGCAGGGGGCATTGAAGCTTTCTTT; cdr3_aa: CASSYLAAGGIEAFF
v_call: TRBV15; clone_size: .; d_call: .; j_call: TRBJ2-3; cdr3_nt: TGTGCCACCAGCAGAGCAACAGGGGACTCAGATACGCAGTATTTT; cdr3_aa: CATSRATGDSDTQYF
v_call: TRBV5-8; clone_size: .; d_call: .; j_call: TRBJ2-7; cdr3_nt: TGTGCCAGCAGCTTGCGTGCGGGGTCCTACGAGCAGTACTTC; cdr3_aa: CASSLRAGSYEQYF
v_call: TRBV15; clone_size: few; d_call: .; j_call: TRBJ2-1; cdr3_nt: TGTGCCACCAGCAGAGATCGAGCTAGACGGGGTGAGCAGTTCTTC; cdr3_aa: CATSRDRARRGEQFF
v_call: TRBV12-3/TRBV12-4; clone_size: .; d_call: TRBD1; j_call: TRBJ1-4; cdr3_nt: TGTGCCAGCAGTTTAGCGACAGGGGGTAATGAAAAACTGTTTTTT; cdr3_aa: CASSLATGGNEKLFF